Listed here are 15 T cell receptor beta chains from one sample, sequenced in a study of blood T cell repertoires in COVID-19. Produced via immunoSEQ multiplex PCR; TCRdb's table is partial and in-frame only. Here the sample spans 290,000 or so clones, around 86% being singletons. Sequenced input: peripheral blood. These receptors were obtained from a man aged 70 or older with acute or convalescent COVID-19.

V is TRBV28 and J is TRBJ2-3; possible D gene TRBD2, 5 bases. V lost 5 bases and J 5 bases, leaving 17 bases between the germline ends. The CDR3 covers 15 residues. Germline V gene sequence: CDR1 MDHEN, CDR2 SYDVKM. The CDR3 sequence is CASSLTSWAGDTQYF. CDR3 DNA: TGTGCCAGCAGTCTAACCAGCTGGGCGGGAGATACGCAGTATTTT.

This chain uses TRBV10-3 with TRBJ1-2; 8 bases align to TRBD1. V was clipped by 7 bases and J by 5 bases; unmatched bases: 6. CDR3 length: 13 amino acids. Germline lookup yields CDR1 ENHRY and CDR2 SYGVKD. CDR3 nucleotide sequence: TGTGCCATCAAGATCCGGACAGGGTATGGCTACACCTTC. Residues: CAIKIRTGYGYTF.

The V call is TRBV6-5, the J call TRBJ2-7, with D perhaps TRBD1 (6 bases). The length of the CDR3 is 13 residues. Germline V lookup: CDR1 MNHEY, CDR2 SVGAGI. V lost 5 bases and J lost 3, with 11 bases in between. The CDR3 DNA is TGTGCCAGCAGTCGGGACATGGGCTACGAGCAGTACTTC. Translating gives CASSRDMGYEQYF.

The V and J genes are TRBV3-1 (or the pseudogene TRBV3-2) and TRBJ2-2, with 9 bases identical to TRBD1. J was trimmed by 5 bases and V by 3 bases; bases with no gene match: 4. Germline loops: CDR1 LGHDT, CDR2 YNNKEL (reference sequence). The CDR3 has 15 amino acids. CDR3 DNA sequence: TGTGCCAGCAGCCACAGACAGGGGGGTACCGGGGAGCTGTTTTTT. Amino acids: CASSHRQGGTGELFF.

This sequence joins TRBV6-5 and TRBJ2-7; 8 bases fit TRBD1. Germline V gene data show CDR1 as MNHEY and CDR2 as SVGAGI. CDR3 size: 13 residues. The J segment lost 2 bases and the V segment lost 7 bases, leaving 4 bases of the junction unmatched. CDR3 sequence reads: CASKRTGTYEQYF. The CDR3 bases are TGTGCCAGCAAAAGGACAGGGACCTACGAGCAGTACTTC.

The chain combines TRBV5-8 with TRBJ2-2; perhaps TRBD1 as D (6 bases). This CDR3 has 16 amino acids. V was clipped by 1 base and J by 2 bases, with 12 bases between them. Germline values: CDR1 SGHTS, CDR2 YDEGEE. CDR3 loop: CASSLRRTANTGELFF. The DNA of the CDR3 is TGTGCCAGCAGCTTGAGACGGACAGCAAACACCGGGGAGCTGTTTTTT.

This clone occurred once. The gene calls are TRBV4-2 and TRBJ2-5, with D possibly being TRBD2 (6 bases). Germline V gene data show CDR1 as LGHNA and CDR2 as YNFKEQ. V lost 0 bases to trimming and J lost 4 bases, with 15 bases between them. The CDR3 is made up of 16 amino acids. The CDR3 DNA is TGTGCCAGCAGCCAAGATTATGGCGGGCGGGGAGAGACCCAGTACTTC. Amino acid sequence: CASSQDYGGRGETQYF.

This sequence joins TRBV24-1 and TRBJ1-1; D is uncertain. Trimming removed 9 bases from V and 4 bases from J, with 14 bases in between. Germline CDR1 and CDR2: KGHDR and SFDVKD. The CDR3 runs 13 residues. The CDR3, as DNA: TGTGCCACCTCCACGGAGTCGGGCACTGAAGCTTTCTTT. Residues: CATSTESGTEAFF.

This sequence joins TRBV7-2 and TRBJ2-7, with D perhaps matching TRBD2 (7 bases). The CDR3 runs to 15 residues. Trimming took off 5 bases at V and 5 bases at J, with 19 bases between the two ends. CDR1 and CDR2 from the germline V gene are SGHTA and FQGNSA. CDR3: CASSLRGGDVHEQYF. The DNA of the CDR3 is TGTGCCAGCAGCCTAAGGGGGGGGGACGTCCACGAGCAGTACTTC.

This rearrangement joins TRBV5-3 to TRBJ1-1; 8 bases align to TRBD1. TRBV5-3 is labeled an ORF, and its function is uncertain. This CDR3 is built from 17 residues. The trim removed 2 bases at V and 3 bases at J, leaving 12 bases unmatched. CDR3 sequence: CARSFSRQGIWDTEAFF. The CDR3 bases are TGTGCCAGAAGCTTTTCCCGACAGGGGATATGGGACACTGAAGCTTTCTTT.

V usage is TRBV27 and J usage is TRBJ1-1; 10 bases fit TRBD1. The CDR3 sequence is 14 residues long. Germline-derived CDR1 and CDR2 are MNHEY and SMNVEV (reference sequence). V gave up 5 bases and J gave up 7 bases; unmatched junction bases: 7. The CDR3 protein is CASSPWDRGFEAFF. For the CDR3, the DNA is TGTGCCAGCAGTCCTTGGGACAGGGGATTTGAAGCTTTCTTT.

The chain employs TRBV29-1 and TRBJ2-1, with 7 bases fitting TRBD2. The V gene end was trimmed by 3 bases and the J gene end by 7 bases; junction bases not matched to a gene: 3. This CDR3 is built from 12 residues. Germline CDR1 reads SQVTM; CDR2 reads ANQGSEA. CDR3 residues: CSVERSGNEQFF. For the CDR3, the DNA is TGCAGCGTTGAGCGTAGCGGGAATGAGCAGTTCTTC.

The V gene is TRBV5-1, the J gene TRBJ2-1, with 15 bases fitting TRBD2. The trim removed 4 bases at V and 9 bases at J, leaving 5 bases unmatched. The CDR3 sequence is 15 residues long. In germline, CDR1 is SGHRS, CDR2 YFSETQ. The CDR3 protein is CASSLGLAGGIEQFF. The CDR3 DNA reads as TGCGCCAGCAGCCTGGGACTAGCGGGGGGTATTGAGCAGTTCTTC.

This chain connects TRBV25-1 to TRBJ2-7; 8 bases agree with TRBD2. Germline CDR1 and CDR2: MGHDK and SYGVNS. CDR3 length equals 15 residues. The V gene end was trimmed by 1 base and the J gene end by 0 bases; junction bases not matched to a gene: 2. In DNA form, the CDR3 reads TGTGCCAGCAGTGAATTAACTAGCGGCTCCTACGAGCAGTACTTC. This gives the protein CASSELTSGSYEQYF.

The chain's CDR3 is CASAQKMNTEAFF. In DNA, the CDR3 is TGTGCTAGTGCGCAGAAAATGAACACTGAAGCTTTCTTT. This chain connects TRBV12-5 to TRBJ1-1; D is undetermined. V was trimmed by 7 bases and J by 0 bases, leaving 9 bases between them. The CDR3 runs to 13 residues. Germline lookup yields CDR1 LGHNT and CDR2 FRNRAP.